This T cell receptor beta chain was documented in a study of T-cell reconstitution after alpha-beta-depleted transplantation in children. This clonotype has just a few counts. V lost 9 bases, J lost 1 base, and 13 bases lay in between. CDR3 length: 13 residues. Unique molecular identifiers were built into the TCRbeta library. Using its own MiXCR run on the PCR reads, TCRdb lists one record per CDR3 protein. Of more than 150,000 distinct CDR3 sequences detected, about 6.3% appear once; the ten largest clones hold approximately 3%. The sequence derives from a human donor who donated a stem cell graft to a child with Wiskott-Aldrich syndrome. Sequenced here: PBMCs from the stem cell graft donor, sampled from the stem cell graft. V gene TRBV5-3 combines with J gene TRBJ2-5; no firm D call. TRBV5-3 is flagged as an ORF with uncertain function. CDR3 nucleotide sequence: TGTGCCACGAGTCCTGGGCCCCAAGAGACCCAGTACTTC. Protein sequence: CATSPGPQETQYF.